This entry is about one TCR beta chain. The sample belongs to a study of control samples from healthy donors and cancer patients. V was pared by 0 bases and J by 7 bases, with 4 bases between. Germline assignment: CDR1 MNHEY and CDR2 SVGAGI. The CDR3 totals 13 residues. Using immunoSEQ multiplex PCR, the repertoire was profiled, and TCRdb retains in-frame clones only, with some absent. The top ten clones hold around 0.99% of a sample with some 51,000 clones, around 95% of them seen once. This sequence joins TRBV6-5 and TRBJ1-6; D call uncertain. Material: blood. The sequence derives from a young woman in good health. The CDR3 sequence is CASSYSGNSPLHF. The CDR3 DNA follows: TGTGCCAGCAGTTACTCCGGAAATTCACCCCTCCACTTT.